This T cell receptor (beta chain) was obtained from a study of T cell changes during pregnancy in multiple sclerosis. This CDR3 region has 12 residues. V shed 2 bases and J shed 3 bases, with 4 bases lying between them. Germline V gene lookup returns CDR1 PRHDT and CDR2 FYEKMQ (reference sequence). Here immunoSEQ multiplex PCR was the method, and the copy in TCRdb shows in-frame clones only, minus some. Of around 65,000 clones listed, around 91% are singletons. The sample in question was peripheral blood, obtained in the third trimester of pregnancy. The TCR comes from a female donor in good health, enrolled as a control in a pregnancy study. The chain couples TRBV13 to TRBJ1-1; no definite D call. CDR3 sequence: CASSLLHTEAFF. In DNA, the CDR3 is TGTGCCAGCAGCTTACTTCACACTGAAGCTTTCTTT.